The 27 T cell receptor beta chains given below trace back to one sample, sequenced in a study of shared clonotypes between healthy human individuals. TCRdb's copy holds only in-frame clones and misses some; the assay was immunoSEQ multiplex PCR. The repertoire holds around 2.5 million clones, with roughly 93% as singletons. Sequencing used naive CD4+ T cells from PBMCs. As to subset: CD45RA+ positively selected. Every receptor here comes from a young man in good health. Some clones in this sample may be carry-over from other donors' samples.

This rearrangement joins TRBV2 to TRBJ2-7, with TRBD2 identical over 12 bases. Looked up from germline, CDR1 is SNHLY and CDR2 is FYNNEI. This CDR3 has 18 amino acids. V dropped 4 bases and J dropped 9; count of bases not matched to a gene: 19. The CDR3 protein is CASSGGGRMGLAGRRQYF. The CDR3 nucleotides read TGTGCCAGCAGTGGGGGTGGGAGAATGGGACTAGCGGGCCGACGGCAGTACTTC. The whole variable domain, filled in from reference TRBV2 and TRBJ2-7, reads EPEVTQTPSHQVTQMGQEVILRCVPISNHLYFYWYRQILGQKVEFLVSFYNNEISEKSEIFDDQFSVERPDGSNFTLKIRSTKLEDSAMYFCASSGGGRMGLAGRRQYFGPGTRLTVT.

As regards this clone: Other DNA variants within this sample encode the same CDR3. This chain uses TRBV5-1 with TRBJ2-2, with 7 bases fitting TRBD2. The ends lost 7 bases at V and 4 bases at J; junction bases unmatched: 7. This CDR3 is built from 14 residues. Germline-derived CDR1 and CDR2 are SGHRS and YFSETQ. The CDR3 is CASSLGGSTGELFF. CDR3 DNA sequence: TGCGCCAGCTCGTTAGGCGGGAGCACCGGGGAGCTGTTTTTT.

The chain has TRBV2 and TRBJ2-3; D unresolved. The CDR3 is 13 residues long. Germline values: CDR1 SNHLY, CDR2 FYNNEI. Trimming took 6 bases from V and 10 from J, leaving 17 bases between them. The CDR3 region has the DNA TGTGCCAGCAGGCCCGACTGGCGCTTGGCGCAGTATTTT. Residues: CASRPDWRLAQYF. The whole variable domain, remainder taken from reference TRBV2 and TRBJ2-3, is EPEVTQTPSHQVTQMGQEVILRCVPISNHLYFYWYRQILGQKVEFLVSFYNNEISEKSEIFDDQFSVERPDGSNFTLKIRSTKLEDSAMYFCASRPDWRLAQYFGPGTRLTVL.

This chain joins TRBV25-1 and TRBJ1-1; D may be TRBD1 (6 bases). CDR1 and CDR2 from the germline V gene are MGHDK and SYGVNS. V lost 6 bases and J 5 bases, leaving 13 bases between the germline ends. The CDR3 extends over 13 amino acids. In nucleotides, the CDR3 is TGTGCCAGCAGAGTAGGGGGAGGGACTGAAGCTTTCTTT. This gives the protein CASRVGGGTEAFF.

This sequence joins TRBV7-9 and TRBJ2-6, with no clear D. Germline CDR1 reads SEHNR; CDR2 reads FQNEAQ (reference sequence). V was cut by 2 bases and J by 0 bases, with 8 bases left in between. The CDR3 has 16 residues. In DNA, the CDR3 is TGTGCCAGCAGCTTATTTGGGGACTCTGGGGCCAACGTCCTGACTTTC. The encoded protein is CASSLFGDSGANVLTF.

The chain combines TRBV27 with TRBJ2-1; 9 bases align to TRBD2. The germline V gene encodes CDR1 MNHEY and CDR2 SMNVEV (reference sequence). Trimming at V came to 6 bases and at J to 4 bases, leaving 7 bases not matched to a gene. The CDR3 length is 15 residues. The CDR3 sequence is CASSISGRTYNEQFF. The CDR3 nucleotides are TGTGCCAGCAGCATTAGCGGGAGAACATACAATGAGCAGTTCTTC.

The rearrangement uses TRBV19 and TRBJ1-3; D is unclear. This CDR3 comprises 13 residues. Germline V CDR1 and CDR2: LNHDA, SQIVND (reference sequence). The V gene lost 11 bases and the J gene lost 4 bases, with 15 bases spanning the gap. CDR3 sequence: CACRRGGGNTIYF. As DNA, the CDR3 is TGTGCCTGCCGCCGGGGTGGCGGAAACACCATATATTTT.

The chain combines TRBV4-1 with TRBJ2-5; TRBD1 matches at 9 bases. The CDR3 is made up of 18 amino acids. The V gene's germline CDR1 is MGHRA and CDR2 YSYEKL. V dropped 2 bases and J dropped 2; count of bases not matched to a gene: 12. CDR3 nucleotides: TGCGCCAGCAGCCAAATTGTTAGCTTCGGACAGGGGCAAGAGACCCAGTACTTC. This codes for CASSQIVSFGQGQETQYF.

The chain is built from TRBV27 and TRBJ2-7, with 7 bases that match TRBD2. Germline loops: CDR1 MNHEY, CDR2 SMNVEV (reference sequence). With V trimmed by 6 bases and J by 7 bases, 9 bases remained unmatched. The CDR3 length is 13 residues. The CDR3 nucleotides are TGTGCCAGCAGCGGGACTCCCGGGGGGGAGCAGTACTTC. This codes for CASSGTPGGEQYF.

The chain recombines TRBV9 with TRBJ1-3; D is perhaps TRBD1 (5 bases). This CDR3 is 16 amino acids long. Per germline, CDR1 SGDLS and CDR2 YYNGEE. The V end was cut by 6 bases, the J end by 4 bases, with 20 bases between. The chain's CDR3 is CASNGTEGYLGNTIYF. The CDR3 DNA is TGTGCCAGCAACGGAACCGAGGGGTATTTGGGAAACACCATATATTTT.

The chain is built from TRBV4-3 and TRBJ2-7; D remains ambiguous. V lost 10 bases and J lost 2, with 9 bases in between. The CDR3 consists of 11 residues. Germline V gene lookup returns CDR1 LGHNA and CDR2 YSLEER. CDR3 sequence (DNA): TGCGCCACCCTCTGGGCCTACGAGCAGTACTTC. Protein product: CATLWAYEQYF.

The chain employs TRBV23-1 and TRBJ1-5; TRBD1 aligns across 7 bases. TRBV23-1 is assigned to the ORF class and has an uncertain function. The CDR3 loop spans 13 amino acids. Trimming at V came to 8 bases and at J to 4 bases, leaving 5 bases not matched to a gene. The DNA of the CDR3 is TGCGCCAGCTACAACAGGGGAAATCAGCCCCAGCATTTT. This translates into CASYNRGNQPQHF.

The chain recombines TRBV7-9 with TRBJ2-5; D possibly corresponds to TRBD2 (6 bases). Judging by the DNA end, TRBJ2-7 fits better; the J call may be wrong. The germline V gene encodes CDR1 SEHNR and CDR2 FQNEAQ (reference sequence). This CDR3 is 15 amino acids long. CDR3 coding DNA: TGTGCCAGCAGCCTAGTGATCGGGGGAACCTACGAGCAGTACTTC. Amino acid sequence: CASSLVIGGTYEQYF.

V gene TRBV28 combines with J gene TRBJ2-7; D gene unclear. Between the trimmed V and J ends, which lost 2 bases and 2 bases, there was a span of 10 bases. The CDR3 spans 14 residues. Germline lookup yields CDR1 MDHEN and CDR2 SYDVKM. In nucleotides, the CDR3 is TGTGCCAGCAGTTTAGTGCGGAAACCCTACGAGCAGTACTTC. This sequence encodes CASSLVRKPYEQYF.

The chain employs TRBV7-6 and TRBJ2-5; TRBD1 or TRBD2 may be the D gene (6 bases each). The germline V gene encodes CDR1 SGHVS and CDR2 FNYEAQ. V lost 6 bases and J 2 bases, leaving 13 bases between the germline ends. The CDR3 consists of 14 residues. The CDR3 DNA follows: TGTGCCAGCAGTACATGGGGGGCTCAAGAGACCCAGTACTTC. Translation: CASSTWGAQETQYF.

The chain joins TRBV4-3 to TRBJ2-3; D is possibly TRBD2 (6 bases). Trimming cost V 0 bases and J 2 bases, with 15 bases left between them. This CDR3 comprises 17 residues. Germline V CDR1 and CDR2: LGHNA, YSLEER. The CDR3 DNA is TGCGCCAGCAGCCAAGATTACGGGAGTAGGATCACAGATACGCAGTATTTT. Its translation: CASSQDYGSRITDTQYF.

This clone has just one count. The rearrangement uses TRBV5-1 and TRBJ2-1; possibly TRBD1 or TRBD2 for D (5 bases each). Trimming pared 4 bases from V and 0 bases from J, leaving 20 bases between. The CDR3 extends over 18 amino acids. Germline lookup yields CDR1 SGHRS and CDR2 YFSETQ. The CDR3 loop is CASSAHAVGESSYNEQFF. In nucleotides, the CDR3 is TGCGCCAGCAGCGCCCACGCAGTGGGGGAGAGCTCCTACAATGAGCAGTTCTTC.

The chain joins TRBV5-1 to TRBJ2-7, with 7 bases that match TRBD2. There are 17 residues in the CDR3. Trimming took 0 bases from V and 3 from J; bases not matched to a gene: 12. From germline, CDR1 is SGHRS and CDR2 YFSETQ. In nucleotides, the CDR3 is TGCGCCAGCAGCTTGGATTCCCGTAGCGGGCAAGGCTACGAGCAGTACTTC. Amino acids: CASSLDSRSGQGYEQYF.

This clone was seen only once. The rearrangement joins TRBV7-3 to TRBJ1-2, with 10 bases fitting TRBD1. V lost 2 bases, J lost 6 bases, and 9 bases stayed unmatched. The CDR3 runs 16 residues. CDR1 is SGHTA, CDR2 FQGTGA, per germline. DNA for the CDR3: TGTGCCAGCAGCTTATCCCGGGACAGGGGATCCGATGGCTACACCTTC. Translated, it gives CASSLSRDRGSDGYTF.

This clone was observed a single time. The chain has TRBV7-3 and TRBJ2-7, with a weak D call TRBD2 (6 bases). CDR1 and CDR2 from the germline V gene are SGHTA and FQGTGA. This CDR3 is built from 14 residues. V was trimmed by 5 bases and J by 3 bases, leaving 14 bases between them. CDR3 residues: CASSPAGPDYEQYF. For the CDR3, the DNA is TGTGCCAGCAGCCCTGCGGGACCCGACTACGAGCAGTACTTC.

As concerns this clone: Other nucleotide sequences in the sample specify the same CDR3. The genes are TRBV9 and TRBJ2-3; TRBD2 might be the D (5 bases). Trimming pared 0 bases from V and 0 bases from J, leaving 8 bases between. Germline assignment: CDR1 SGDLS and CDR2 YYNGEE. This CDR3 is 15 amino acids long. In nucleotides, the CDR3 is TGTGCCAGCAGCGTAGCGGGCGGGAGCACAGATACGCAGTATTTT. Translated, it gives CASSVAGGSTDTQYF.

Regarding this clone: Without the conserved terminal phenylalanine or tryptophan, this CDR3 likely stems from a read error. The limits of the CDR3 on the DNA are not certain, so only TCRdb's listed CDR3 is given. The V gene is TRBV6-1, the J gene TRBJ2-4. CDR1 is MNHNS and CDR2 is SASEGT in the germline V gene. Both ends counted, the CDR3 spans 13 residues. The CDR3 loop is CASSEMSLDKVNL.

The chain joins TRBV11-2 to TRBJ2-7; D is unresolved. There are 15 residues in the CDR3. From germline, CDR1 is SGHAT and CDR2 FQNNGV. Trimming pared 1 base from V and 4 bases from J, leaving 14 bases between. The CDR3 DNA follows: TGTGCCAGCAGCTTAGGTCGGGCCCCTGGATACGAGCAGTACTTC. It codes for CASSLGRAPGYEQYF.

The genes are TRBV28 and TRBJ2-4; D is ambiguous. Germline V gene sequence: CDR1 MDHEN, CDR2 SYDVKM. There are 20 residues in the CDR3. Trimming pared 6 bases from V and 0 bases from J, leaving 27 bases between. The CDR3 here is CASSTFLFDRQALAKNIQYF. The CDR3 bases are TGTGCCAGCAGCACCTTCCTTTTTGATCGGCAGGCTCTAGCCAAAAACATTCAGTACTTC.

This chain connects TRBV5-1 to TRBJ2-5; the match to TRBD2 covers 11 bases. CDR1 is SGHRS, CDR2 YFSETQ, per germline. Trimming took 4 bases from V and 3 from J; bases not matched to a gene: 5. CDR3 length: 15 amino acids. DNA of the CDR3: TGCGCCAGCAGCCCTCTACTAGCGGGAGAAGAGACCCAGTACTTC. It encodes CASSPLLAGEETQYF.

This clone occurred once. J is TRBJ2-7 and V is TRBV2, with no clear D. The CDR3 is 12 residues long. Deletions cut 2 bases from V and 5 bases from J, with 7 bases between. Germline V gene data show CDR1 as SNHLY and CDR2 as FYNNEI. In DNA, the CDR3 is TGTGCCAGCAGTGAAATCCGTGACGAGCAGTACTTC. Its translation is CASSEIRDEQYF.

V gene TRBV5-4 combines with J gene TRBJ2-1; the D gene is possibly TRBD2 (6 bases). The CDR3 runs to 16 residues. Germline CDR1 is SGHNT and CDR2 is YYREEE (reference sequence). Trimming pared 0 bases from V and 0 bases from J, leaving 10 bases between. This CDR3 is CASSLGGTASYNEQFF. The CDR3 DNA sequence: TGTGCCAGCAGCTTGGGCGGGACTGCCTCCTACAATGAGCAGTTCTTC.